This T cell receptor (beta chain) is from a study of shared clonotypes between healthy human individuals. Overall study: Three plates each covered CD4 naive and memory; CD8 naive two, CD8 memory one.

TCRdb keeps only in-frame clones here, not all; method: immunoSEQ multiplex PCR. The table has over a million clones, approximately 98.5% seen once. A split of CD4+ cells into CD45RA+ naive and CD45RA-negative memory subsets was performed. Germline V gene sequence: CDR1 MGHRA, CDR2 YSYEKL. The CDR3 is made up of 14 amino acids. The V gene lost 3 bases and the J gene lost 5 bases, with 14 bases spanning the gap. The V gene is TRBV4-1, the J gene TRBJ2-7; weak D call: TRBD2 (5 bases). Source material: naive CD4+ T cells sorted from blood. Subset noted: CD45RA+ positively selected. The receptor was isolated from a man aged 25 to 40 in good health. CDR3 region: CASSHQGSVNEQYF. In nucleotides, the CDR3 is TGCGCCAGCAGCCACCAAGGGAGCGTGAACGAGCAGTACTTC.